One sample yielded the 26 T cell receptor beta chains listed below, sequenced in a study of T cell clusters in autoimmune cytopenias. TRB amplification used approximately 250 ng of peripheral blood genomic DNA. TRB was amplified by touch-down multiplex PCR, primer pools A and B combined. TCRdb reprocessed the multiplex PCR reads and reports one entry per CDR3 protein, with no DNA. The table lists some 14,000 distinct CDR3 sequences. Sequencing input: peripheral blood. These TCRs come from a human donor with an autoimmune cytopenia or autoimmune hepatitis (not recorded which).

CDR3 sequence: CASSKTPTDRVKGNTIYF. V gene TRBV6-5 combines with J gene TRBJ1-3; TCRdb calls TRBD1, which cannot be checked without DNA. The CDR3 spans 18 residues. Germline lookup yields CDR1 MNHEY and CDR2 SVGAGI.

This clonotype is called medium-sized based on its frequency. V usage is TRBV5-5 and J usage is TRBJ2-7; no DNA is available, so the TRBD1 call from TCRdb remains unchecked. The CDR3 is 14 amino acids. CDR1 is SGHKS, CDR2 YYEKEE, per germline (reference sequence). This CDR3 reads CASSTGTGSDEQYF.

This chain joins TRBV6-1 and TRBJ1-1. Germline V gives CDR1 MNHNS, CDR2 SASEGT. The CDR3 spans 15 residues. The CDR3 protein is CASSYRNLANTEAFF.

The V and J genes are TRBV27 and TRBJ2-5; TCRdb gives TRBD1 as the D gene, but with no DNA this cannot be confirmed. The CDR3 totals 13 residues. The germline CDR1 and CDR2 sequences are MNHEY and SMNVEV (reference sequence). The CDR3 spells CASSFGQGKTQYF.

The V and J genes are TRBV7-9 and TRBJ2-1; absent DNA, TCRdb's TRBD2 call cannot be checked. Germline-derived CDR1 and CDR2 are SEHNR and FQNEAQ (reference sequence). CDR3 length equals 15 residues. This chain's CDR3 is CASSRTSGGASEQFF.

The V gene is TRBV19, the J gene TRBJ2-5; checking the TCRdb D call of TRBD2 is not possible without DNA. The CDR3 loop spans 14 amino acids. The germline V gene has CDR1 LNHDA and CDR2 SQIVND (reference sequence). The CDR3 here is CALRLAGGPEVQYF.

The CDR3 sequence is CSARARNEQFF. V gene TRBV20-1 combines with J gene TRBJ2-1. The CDR3 extends over 11 amino acids. Germline assignment: CDR1 DFQATT and CDR2 SNEGSKA (reference sequence).

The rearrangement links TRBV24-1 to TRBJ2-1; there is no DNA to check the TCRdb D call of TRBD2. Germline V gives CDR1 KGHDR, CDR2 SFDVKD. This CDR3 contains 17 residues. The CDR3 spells CATSDLVASGGADEQFF.

The CDR3: CASSPTQVAQYF. The chain has TRBV11-2 and TRBJ2-5. Germline V lookup: CDR1 SGHAT, CDR2 FQNNGV. The CDR3 totals 12 residues.

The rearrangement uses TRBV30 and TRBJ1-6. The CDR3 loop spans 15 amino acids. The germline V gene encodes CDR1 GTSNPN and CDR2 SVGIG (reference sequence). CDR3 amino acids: CAWISGRSYNSPLHF.

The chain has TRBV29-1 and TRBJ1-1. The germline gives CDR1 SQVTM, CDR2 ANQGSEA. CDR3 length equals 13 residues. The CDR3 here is CSGLILSGTEAFF.

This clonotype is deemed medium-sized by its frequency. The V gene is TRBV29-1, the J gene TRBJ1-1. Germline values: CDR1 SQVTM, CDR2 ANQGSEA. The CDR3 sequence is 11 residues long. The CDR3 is CSVDTDSEAFF.

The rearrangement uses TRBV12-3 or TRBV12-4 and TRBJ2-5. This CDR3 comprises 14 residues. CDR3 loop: CASSRSSSQETQYF.

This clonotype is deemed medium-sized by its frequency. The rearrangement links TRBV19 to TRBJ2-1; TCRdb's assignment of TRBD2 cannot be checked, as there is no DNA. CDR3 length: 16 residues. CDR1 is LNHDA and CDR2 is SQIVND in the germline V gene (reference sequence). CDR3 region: CASSPVAGGIKNEQFF.

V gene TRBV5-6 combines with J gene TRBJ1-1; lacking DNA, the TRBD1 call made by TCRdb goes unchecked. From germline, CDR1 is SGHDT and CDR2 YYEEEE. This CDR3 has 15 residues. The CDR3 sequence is CASSLTGTGDSEAFF.

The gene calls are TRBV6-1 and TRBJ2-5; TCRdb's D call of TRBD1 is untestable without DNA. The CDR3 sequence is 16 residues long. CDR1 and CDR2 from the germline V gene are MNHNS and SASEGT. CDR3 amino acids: CATLPRGAGDQETQYF.

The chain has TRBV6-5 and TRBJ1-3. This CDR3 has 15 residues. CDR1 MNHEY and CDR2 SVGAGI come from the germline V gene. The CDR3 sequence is CASTTLLDSGNTIYF.

The CDR3 spells CSARGQGGGELFF. The chain combines TRBV20-1 with TRBJ2-2; as DNA is missing, the TRBD1 call by TCRdb cannot be tested. From germline, CDR1 is DFQATT and CDR2 SNEGSKA (reference sequence). The CDR3 is 13 residues long.

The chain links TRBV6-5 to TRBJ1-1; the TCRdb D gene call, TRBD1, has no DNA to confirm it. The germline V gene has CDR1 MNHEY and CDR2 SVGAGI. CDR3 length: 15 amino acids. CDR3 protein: CASSEDRTGRTEAFF.

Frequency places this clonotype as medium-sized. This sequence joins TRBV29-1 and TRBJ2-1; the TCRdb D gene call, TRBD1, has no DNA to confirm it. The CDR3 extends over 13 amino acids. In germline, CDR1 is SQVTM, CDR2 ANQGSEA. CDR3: CSVRGGSYNEQFF.

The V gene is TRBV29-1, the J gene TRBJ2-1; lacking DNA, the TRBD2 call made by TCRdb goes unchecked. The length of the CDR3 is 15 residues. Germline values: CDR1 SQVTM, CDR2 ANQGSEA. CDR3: CSVTYEVDFFNEQFF.

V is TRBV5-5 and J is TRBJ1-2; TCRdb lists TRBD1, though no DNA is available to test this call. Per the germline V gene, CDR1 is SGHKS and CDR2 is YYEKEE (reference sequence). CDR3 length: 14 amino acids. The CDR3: CASSLLDRFYGYTF.

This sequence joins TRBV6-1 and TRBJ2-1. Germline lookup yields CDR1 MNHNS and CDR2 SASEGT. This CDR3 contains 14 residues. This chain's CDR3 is CASSESGGYNEQFF.

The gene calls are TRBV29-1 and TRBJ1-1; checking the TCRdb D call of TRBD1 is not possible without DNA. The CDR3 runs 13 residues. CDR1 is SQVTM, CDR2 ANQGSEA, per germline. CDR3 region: CSAIGGPDTEAFF.

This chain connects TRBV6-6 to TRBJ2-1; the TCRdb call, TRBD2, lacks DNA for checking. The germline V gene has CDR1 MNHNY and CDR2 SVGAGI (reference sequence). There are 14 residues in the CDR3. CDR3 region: CDVPSGGPGNEQFF.

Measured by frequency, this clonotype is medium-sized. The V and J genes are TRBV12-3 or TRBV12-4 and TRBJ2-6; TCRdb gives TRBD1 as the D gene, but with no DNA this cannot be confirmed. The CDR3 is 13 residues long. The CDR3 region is CASSSDTPLVLTF.